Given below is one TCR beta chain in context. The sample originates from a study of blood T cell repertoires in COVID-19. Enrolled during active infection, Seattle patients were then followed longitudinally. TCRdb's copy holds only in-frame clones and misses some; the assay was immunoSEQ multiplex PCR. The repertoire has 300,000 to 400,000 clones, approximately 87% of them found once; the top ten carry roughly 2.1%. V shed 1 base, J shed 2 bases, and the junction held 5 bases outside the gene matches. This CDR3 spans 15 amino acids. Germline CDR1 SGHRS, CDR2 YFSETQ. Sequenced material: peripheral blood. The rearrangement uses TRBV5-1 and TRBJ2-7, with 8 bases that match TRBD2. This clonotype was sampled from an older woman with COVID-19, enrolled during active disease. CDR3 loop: CASSLRVAGPYEQYF. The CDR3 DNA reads TGCGCCAGCAGCTTGAGGGTAGCGGGACCCTACGAGCAGTACTTC.